The 11 T cell receptor beta chains presented below share a single source sample, sequenced in a study of glioma-infiltrating T cells after dendritic cell vaccination. The time point: after dendritic cell vaccination, including at tumor progression/relapse. Assay used: immunoSEQ multiplex PCR; TCRdb lists only in-frame clones, some missing. The profile covers tens of thousands of clones, with approximately 80% appearing a single time and 15% to 19% taken by the ten largest. This material consisted of blood, taken after dendritic cell vaccination. The origin of the receptors is a human donor with glioblastoma.

The chain couples TRBV18 to TRBJ1-1; no reliable D call. The CDR3 is 18 amino acids. The V gene's germline CDR1 is KGHSH and CDR2 LQKENI. V lost 6 bases, J lost 0 bases, and 23 bases lay in between. CDR3 protein: CASSTRRTDRNMNTEAFF. The CDR3 DNA is TGTGCCAGCTCGACTAGGAGGACGGACCGGAACATGAACACTGAAGCTTTCTTT.

J is TRBJ2-7 and V is TRBV9; possibly TRBD1 for D (5 bases). Germline V gene lookup returns CDR1 SGDLS and CDR2 YYNGEE. The ends were cut back, 0 bases at V and 3 bases at J, with 7 bases in the middle. The CDR3 spans 13 residues. CDR3 sequence (DNA): TGTGCCAGCAGCGTAGGACAGAGCTACGAGCAGTACTTC. This encodes CASSVGQSYEQYF.

The chain uses TRBV11-3 and TRBJ2-3, with D unresolved. The CDR3 consists of 16 residues. V lost 1 base and J 1 base, leaving 12 bases between the germline ends. Germline V gene sequence: CDR1 SGHNT, CDR2 YENEEA. CDR3 sequence (DNA): TGTGCCAGCAGCTTAGGCCTCCAAGAGGGCACAGATACGCAGTATTTT. Encoded protein: CASSLGLQEGTDTQYF. Supplemented by reference TRBV11-3 and TRBJ2-3, the full variable domain reads EAGVVQSPRYKIIEKKQPVAFWCNPISGHNTLYWYLQNLGQGPELLIRYENEEAVDDSQLPKDRFSAERLKGVDSTLKIQPAELGDSAVYLCASSLGLQEGTDTQYFGPGTRLTVL.

The rearrangement links TRBV29-1 to TRBJ2-5; possible D gene TRBD2, 7 bases. The CDR3 length is 14 residues. V shed 6 bases and J shed 1 base, with 15 bases lying between them. Germline assignment: CDR1 SQVTM and CDR2 ANQGSEA. CDR3 in amino acids: CSVQGGEVQETQYF. The CDR3 nucleotides are TGCAGCGTGCAAGGGGGGGAGGTCCAAGAGACCCAGTACTTC.

This chain uses TRBV7-2 with TRBJ2-5, with D maybe TRBD1 (5 bases). The DNA end is more similar to TRBJ2-7, so the J call may be wrong. The CDR3 is made up of 16 amino acids. CDR1 and CDR2 from the germline V gene are SGHTA and FQGNSA. The CDR3: CASSLAGWDGSYEQYF. In nucleotides, the CDR3 is TGTGCCAGCAGCTTGGCAGGGTGGGATGGCTCCTACGAGCAGTACTTC.

This chain joins TRBV6-5 and TRBJ2-1, with TRBD2 identical over 8 bases. Per germline, CDR1 MNHEY and CDR2 SVGAGI. This CDR3 has 13 amino acids. The trim removed 2 bases at V and 8 bases at J, leaving 2 bases unmatched. CDR3: CASSYGLAYEQFF. The CDR3 coding sequence is TGTGCCAGCAGTTACGGACTAGCTTATGAGCAGTTCTTC.

The genes are TRBV7-9 and TRBJ2-5, with 11 bases fitting TRBD1. This CDR3 is built from 17 residues. Germline lookup yields CDR1 SEHNR and CDR2 FQNEAQ (reference sequence). V was pared by 1 base and J by 5 bases, with 9 bases of the junction left unmatched. The CDR3 reads CASSLVGQGALGETQYF. CDR3 nucleotides: TGTGCCAGCAGCTTAGTCGGACAGGGGGCGCTTGGGGAGACCCAGTACTTC.

For this clone: Its ends do not fully match the called genes, so a read error is possible. This chain's CDR3 is CAWEQGARNIQYF. The CDR3 DNA follows: TGTGCCTGGGAGCAGGGGGCCAGAAACATTCAGTACTTC. The J gene is TRBJ2-4, the V gene TRBV30; 8 nucleotides line up with TRBD1. This CDR3 comprises 13 residues. Germline loops: CDR1 GTSNPN, CDR2 SVGIG (reference sequence).

The rearrangement uses TRBV2 and TRBJ1-5; D may be TRBD1 (6 bases). The germline V and J ends were trimmed by 7 bases and 3 bases, with 19 bases remaining between them. This CDR3 has 16 residues. Germline CDR1 is SNHLY and CDR2 is FYNNEI. The CDR3 nucleotides are TGTGCCAGCACCCCCCCTCCGTGGACAGACAATCAGCCCCAGCATTTT. This gives the protein CASTPPPWTDNQPQHF.

This chain uses TRBV5-1 with TRBJ2-2; no firm D call. The CDR3 is 16 residues long. Germline lookup yields CDR1 SGHRS and CDR2 YFSETQ. V was cut by 2 bases and J by 3 bases, with 14 bases left in between. CDR3 protein: CASSFFVQRYTGELFF. The CDR3 bases are TGCGCCAGCAGCTTCTTCGTCCAGCGCTACACCGGGGAGCTGTTTTTT.

The chain joins TRBV6-6 to TRBJ1-1; 7 bases are shared with TRBD1. Unmatched junction bases numbered 9, after V lost 6 bases and J lost 2 bases. This CDR3 region has 15 residues. Germline values: CDR1 MNHNY, CDR2 SVGAGI (reference sequence). The CDR3 is CASSDTGVGNTEAFF. The CDR3 nucleotides read TGTGCCAGCAGCGACACAGGGGTTGGAAACACTGAAGCTTTCTTT.